These T cell receptor beta chains were read from a single sample in a study of blood T cells in healthy people across ages. TCRdb fed the 5' RACE reads into MiXCR, producing one record per CDR3 protein. The sample has around 1,900,000 distinct CDR3 sequences, around 42% seen once. The material sequenced was blood. The receptors come from a human donor in good health. Both conserved end residues are part of each CDR3. Fields, in order: CDR3 length, D gene, clone size, J gene, V gene, CDR3 DNA, CDR3 protein. The D gene is left open where the match is weak. Size tells how often a clone was seen (once, few, many) or the class of an expanded clone, and some rows leave it out.

CDR3 length: 10
D gene: TRBD1
clone size: many
J gene: TRBJ1-1
V gene: TRBV29-1
CDR3 DNA: TGCAGCGTTCGGACAGGTGAAGCTTTCTTT
CDR3 protein: CSVRTGEAFF

CDR3 length: 15
D gene: TRBD1
clone size: -
J gene: TRBJ2-7
V gene: TRBV12-3/TRBV12-4
CDR3 DNA: TGTGCCAGCAGTTTTGGCCCGGGACAGGGTTACGAGCAGTACTTC
CDR3 protein: CASSFGPGQGYEQYF

CDR3 length: 14
D gene: -
clone size: few
J gene: TRBJ1-2
V gene: TRBV5-1
CDR3 DNA: TGCGCCAGCAGCTTGGATCCCGGGACCGGTGGCTACACCTTC
CDR3 protein: CASSLDPGTGGYTF

CDR3 length: 14
D gene: TRBD2
clone size: -
J gene: TRBJ2-7
V gene: TRBV7-2
CDR3 DNA: TGTGCCAGCAGCGCGTCGTTCGGGGGGTACGAGCAGTACTTC
CDR3 protein: CASSASFGGYEQYF

CDR3 length: 15
D gene: TRBD2
clone size: -
J gene: TRBJ2-1
V gene: TRBV20-1
CDR3 DNA: TGCAGTGCTAGAGATCGGCTAGCGGGGGGTAGCGAGCAGTTCTTC
CDR3 protein: CSARDRLAGGSEQFF

CDR3 length: 18
D gene: TRBD1
clone size: few
J gene: TRBJ1-5
V gene: TRBV11-2
CDR3 DNA: TGTGCCAGCAGCTTTGATGCAGGGGGCGACTATAGCAATCAGCCCCAGCATTTT
CDR3 protein: CASSFDAGGDYSNQPQHF

CDR3 length: 11
D gene: -
clone size: -
J gene: TRBJ1-2
V gene: TRBV28
CDR3 DNA: TGTGCCTGCAGTTTCCTATATGGCTACACCTTC
CDR3 protein: CACSFLYGYTF

CDR3 length: 15
D gene: TRBD1
clone size: -
J gene: TRBJ2-7
V gene: TRBV5-6
CDR3 DNA: TGTGCCAGCAGCTTGGGGTTCGGGACAGCCGACGAGCAGTACTTC
CDR3 protein: CASSLGFGTADEQYF

CDR3 length: 14
D gene: TRBD1
clone size: -
J gene: TRBJ2-7
V gene: TRBV29-1
CDR3 DNA: TGCAGCGTTGAGGGACAGGGGACAACCTACGAGCAGTACTTC
CDR3 protein: CSVEGQGTTYEQYF

CDR3 length: 14
D gene: -
clone size: few
J gene: TRBJ2-1
V gene: TRBV7-9
CDR3 DNA: TGTGCCAGCAGCTTAGTACGAGATGGTGATGAGCAGTTCTTC
CDR3 protein: CASSLVRDGDEQFF

CDR3 length: 12
D gene: -
clone size: many
J gene: TRBJ2-5
V gene: TRBV29-1
CDR3 DNA: TGCAGCGCCGCGGACGGGATGGAGACCCAGTACTTC
CDR3 protein: CSAADGMETQYF

CDR3 length: 13
D gene: -
clone size: once
J gene: TRBJ1-2
V gene: TRBV2
CDR3 DNA: TGTGCCAGCAGTGGCGGGAACCGGGATGGCTACACCTTC
CDR3 protein: CASSGGNRDGYTF

CDR3 length: 17
D gene: TRBD1
clone size: few
J gene: TRBJ1-1
V gene: TRBV7-6
CDR3 DNA: TGTGCCAGCAGCTTAGGGACAGGGGGGAACCTGAACACTGAAGCTTTCTTT
CDR3 protein: CASSLGTGGNLNTEAFF

CDR3 length: 16
D gene: -
clone size: -
J gene: TRBJ2-5
V gene: TRBV7-2
CDR3 DNA: TGTGCCAGCAGCTCCCCCCAGGCTTCACGTACGACGAAGCAGTACTTC
CDR3 protein: CASSSPQASRTTKQYF

CDR3 length: 13
D gene: -
clone size: -
J gene: TRBJ1-5
V gene: TRBV29-1
CDR3 DNA: TGCAGCGTTGAAATTGCCCTGGATCAGCCCCAGCATTTT
CDR3 protein: CSVEIALDQPQHF

CDR3 length: 13
D gene: -
clone size: -
J gene: TRBJ2-5
V gene: TRBV7-2
CDR3 DNA: TGTGCCAGCAGCTTAGTAGTTTTTGAGACCCAGTACTTC
CDR3 protein: CASSLVVFETQYF

CDR3 length: 15
D gene: -
clone size: once
J gene: TRBJ1-1
V gene: TRBV5-1
CDR3 DNA: TGCGCCAGCAGCCGGGACGGGCTTGATAACACTGAAGCTTTCTTT
CDR3 protein: CASSRDGLDNTEAFF

CDR3 length: 14
D gene: -
clone size: -
J gene: TRBJ2-7
V gene: TRBV5-5
CDR3 DNA: TGTGCCAGCAGCCCCACTCCAAAGATCTACGAGCAGTACTTC
CDR3 protein: CASSPTPKIYEQYF

CDR3 length: 15
D gene: -
clone size: -
J gene: TRBJ2-1
V gene: TRBV24-1
CDR3 DNA: TGTGCCACCGGAGGTAGTAATATAGGGAAGAATGAGCAGTTCTTC
CDR3 protein: CATGGSNIGKNEQFF

CDR3 length: 12
D gene: -
clone size: few
J gene: TRBJ2-7
V gene: TRBV11-2
CDR3 DNA: TGTGCCAGCAGCCAACTCGGGAACGAGCAGTACTTC
CDR3 protein: CASSQLGNEQYF

CDR3 length: 14
D gene: TRBD1
clone size: -
J gene: TRBJ1-5
V gene: TRBV2
CDR3 DNA: TGTGCCAGCACCTGGGACAGGGGAAGCCAGCCCCAGCATTTT
CDR3 protein: CASTWDRGSQPQHF

CDR3 length: 14
D gene: -
clone size: few
J gene: TRBJ1-2
V gene: TRBV20-1
CDR3 DNA: TGCAGTGCTAGAGGTGACAGATACGACGGGGGCTACACCTTC
CDR3 protein: CSARGDRYDGGYTF

CDR3 length: 13
D gene: -
clone size: few
J gene: TRBJ1-1
V gene: TRBV12-3/TRBV12-4
CDR3 DNA: TGTGCCAGCAGGGGGGTAGGGGATGATGAAGCTTTCTTT
CDR3 protein: CASRGVGDDEAFF

CDR3 length: 14
D gene: TRBD1
clone size: -
J gene: TRBJ1-1
V gene: TRBV20-1
CDR3 DNA: TGCAGTGCTAGTGACACAGGGGATACTGTTGAAGCTTTCTTT
CDR3 protein: CSASDTGDTVEAFF

CDR3 length: 18
D gene: TRBD1
clone size: -
J gene: TRBJ2-7
V gene: TRBV2
CDR3 DNA: TGTGCCAGCAGTGAAGCTGGGGTTTTGTGGGACAGGGGTGACGAGCAGTACTTC
CDR3 protein: CASSEAGVLWDRGDEQYF